This TCR beta chain derives from a study of CD8+ T cells in alopecia areata (dated by TCRdb to the late 2010s). Broadly, across the study: Treated patients were enrolled in an open-label pilot trial of oral tofacitinib, 5 to 10 mg twice daily, for moderate-to-severe alopecia areata. Patients stayed on tofacitinib for 6 to 18 months and then had 6 months of follow-up off drug so that delayed response and recurrence could be assessed. Disease severity in treated patients was measured with the SALT score, which quantifies the percentage of affected scalp surface area. In both human patients and the C3H/HeJ mouse model, the study applied high-throughput TCRbeta sequencing to look at T cell clonal expansion in alopecia areata. In humans, TCRbeta sequencing was performed on scalp tissue and on sorted CD4+ and CD8+ peripheral blood T cells from healthy controls and from patients with patchy or totalis/universalis alopecia areata. Tofacitinib-treated patients had biopsies at baseline and at 4 and 24 weeks of treatment, with a later scalp biopsy in several patients. Scalp clonality was compared across normal scalp (n=4), patchy alopecia areata scalp (n=8), and alopecia totalis/universalis scalp (n=8). RNA was extracted with the PAXgene miRNA kit for fixed scalp, the miRNeasy kit for PBMCs, and the RNeasy kit for mouse skin. TCRbeta CDR3 regions were amplified by immunoSEQ multiplex PCR using 35 Vbeta forward and 13 Jbeta reverse primers.

The intended sense of this specimen's treatment or condition label: oral pan-JAK inhibitor, 5-10 mg twice daily. Peripheral blood and lesional scalp punch biopsies were obtained from patients with alopecia areata. PBMCs were isolated by density centrifugation and stained for CD3, CD4 and CD8, after which CD4+ and CD8+ T cells were sorted on a FACSAria. Broad study findings and their caveats: TCR sequences shared between patients were less clear than in mice, possibly partly because of HLA diversity in the patient population. Resident alphabeta T cells in normal human skin are also sequenced, complicating scalp TCR repertoire analysis, unlike mouse skin dominated by gammadelta T cells. Because the treated cohort was small and had only one nonresponder, larger studies are needed to examine links between baseline CD8+ expansion and response. Tofacitinib significantly decreased scalp clonality and the number of expanded CD8+ clones among the top 100 scalp clones. Higher clonality and more expanded CD8+ clones were observed in lesional scalp than in normal scalp, particularly in alopecia totalis/universalis, a finding suggestive of antigenic drive. During tofacitinib treatment, many expanded lesional clones stuck around in both scalp and blood, and this persistence may partly explain why relapse happens after treatment is stopped.

Library creation used the immunoSEQ multiplex PCR assay. RNA was extracted from all samples and reverse transcribed into cDNA, which served as template for TCR sequencing. SuperScript III was used for first-strand cDNA synthesis, primed with a 2:1 mix of oligo-dT and random hexamers. Amplification bias was assessed with a synthetic immune receptor repertoire, and residual bias was removed computationally. The study's own analysis went as follows. Raw reads were preprocessed to remove errors, and CDR3 was defined by IMGT conventions from the conserved cysteine to phenylalanine. Clonality was computed as 1 minus the Shannon entropy, with the entropy normalized by log2 of the number of productive unique TCRs. CD4 or CD8 identity of scalp clones was inferred by cross-referencing scalp TCRbeta sequences with sorted blood CD4 and CD8 repertoires. Entries here come from immuneACCESS through TCRdb and include only in-frame sequences with V and J called. Some clones fail to appear in such tables; in the studies checked, an unresolved V gene covers under half of the shortfall, and the cause of the remainder is unknown. For V, J and clone size, that table is used; D and trimming come from the DNA. For this sample the table gives about 200,000 clones, of which about two fifths were detected only once. The biggest ten clones account for more than 0.4% of the sample.

About this clone: The target of this receptor is not known. No much larger clone is present one base from it, and per-base qualities are unavailable.

Trimming at the junction amounts to 0 bases on V and 7 bases on J, and the germline ends lie 16 bases apart. From its cysteine to its phenylalanine, the CDR3 spans 16 amino acids. The CDR3 DNA has 48 bases and is translated from base 1. Based on the germline V gene, the CDR1 and CDR2 sequences are SGDLS and YYNGEE. The specimen was CD4+ T cells sorted from blood, collected at approximately week 30, from a patient treated with tofacitinib. The sequence derives from a human donor with alopecia areata. Rearrangement joined TRBV9 to TRBJ2-2; TRBD1 is perhaps the D gene, given 5 matching bases. Here is the DNA: TGTGCCAGCAGCGTAGAGGACCAGGCAGGGCTCGGGGAGCTGTTTTTT. This translates into CASSVEDQAGLGELFF.